This T cell receptor beta chain comes out of a study of T cells after yellow fever vaccination. V was pared by 2 bases and J by 0 bases, with 10 bases of the junction left unmatched. Germline loops: CDR1 DFQATT, CDR2 SNEGSKA (reference sequence). This CDR3 comprises 17 residues. This clonotype was seen a few times. MiXCR, applied by TCRdb to the 5' RACE reads, yields one record per CDR3 protein. Among about 350,000 distinct CDR3 sequences listed, 4.1% were seen once. This sequence joins TRBV20-1 and TRBJ1-2; 9 positions match TRBD1. This sequence originates from a man between 18 and 29 years old who received the YFV17D yellow fever vaccine. The specimen was PBMCs, collected 5 days after the yellow fever booster vaccination. The DNA for the CDR3 is TGCAGTGCTAGACGTAAAATGGGACAGGGCGCTAACTATGGCTACACCTTC. Translating gives CSARRKMGQGANYGYTF.